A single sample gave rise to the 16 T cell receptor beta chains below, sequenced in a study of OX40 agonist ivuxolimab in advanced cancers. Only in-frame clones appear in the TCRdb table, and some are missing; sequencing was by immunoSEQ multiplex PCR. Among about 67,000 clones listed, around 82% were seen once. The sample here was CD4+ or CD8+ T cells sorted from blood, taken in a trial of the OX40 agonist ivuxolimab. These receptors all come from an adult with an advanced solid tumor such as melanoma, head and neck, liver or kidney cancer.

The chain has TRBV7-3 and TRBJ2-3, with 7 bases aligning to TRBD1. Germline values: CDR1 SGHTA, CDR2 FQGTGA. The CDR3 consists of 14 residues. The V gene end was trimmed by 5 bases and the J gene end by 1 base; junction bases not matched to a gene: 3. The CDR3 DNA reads TGTGCCAGCAGCCTCGGACAGGGCACAGATACGCAGTATTTT. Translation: CASSLGQGTDTQYF.

The CDR3 spells CASTQEDQPQHF. The CDR3 DNA reads as TGTGCCAGCACCCAAGAGGATCAGCCCCAGCATTTT. The rearrangement uses TRBV28 and TRBJ1-5; no firm D call. This CDR3 contains 12 residues. Trimming left V 7 bases short and J 5 bases short, with 9 bases between. Germline CDR1 MDHEN, CDR2 SYDVKM.

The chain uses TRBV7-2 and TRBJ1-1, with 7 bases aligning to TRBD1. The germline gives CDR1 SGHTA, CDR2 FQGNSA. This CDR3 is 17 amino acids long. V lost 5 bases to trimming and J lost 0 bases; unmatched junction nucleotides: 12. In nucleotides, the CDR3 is TGTGCCAGCAGCCCCGAGGGAAAGGGGGCGATGAACACTGAAGCTTTCTTT. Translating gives CASSPEGKGAMNTEAFF. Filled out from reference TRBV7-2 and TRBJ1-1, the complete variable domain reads GAGVSQSPSNKVTEKGKDVELRCDPISGHTALYWYRQSLGQGLEFLIYFQGNSAPDKSGLPSDRFSAERTGGSVSTLTIQRTQQEDSAVYLCASSPEGKGAMNTEAFFGQGTRLTVV.

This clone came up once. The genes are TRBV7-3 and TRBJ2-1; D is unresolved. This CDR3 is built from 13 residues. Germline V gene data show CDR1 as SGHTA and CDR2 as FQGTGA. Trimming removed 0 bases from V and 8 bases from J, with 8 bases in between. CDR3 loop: CASSLTRSDEQFF. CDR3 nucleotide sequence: TGTGCCAGCAGCTTAACTAGGTCGGATGAGCAGTTCTTC.

CDR3 sequence: CARDRTSVGPGELFF. CDR3 DNA sequence: TGTGCCAGAGACCGGACTAGCGTAGGACCCGGGGAGCTGTTTTTT. V usage is TRBV7-2 and J usage is TRBJ2-2; 9 bases match TRBD2. The V segment lost 9 bases and the J segment 6 bases; nucleotides outside the gene matches: 11. The CDR3 loop spans 15 amino acids. The germline CDR1 and CDR2 sequences are SGHTA and FQGNSA.

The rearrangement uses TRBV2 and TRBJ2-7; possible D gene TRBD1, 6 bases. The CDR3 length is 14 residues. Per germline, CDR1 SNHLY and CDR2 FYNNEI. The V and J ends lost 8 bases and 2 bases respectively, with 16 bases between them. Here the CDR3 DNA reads TGTGCCAGCGCCGTGTCGACAGGAACCTACGAGCAGTACTTC. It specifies CASAVSTGTYEQYF.

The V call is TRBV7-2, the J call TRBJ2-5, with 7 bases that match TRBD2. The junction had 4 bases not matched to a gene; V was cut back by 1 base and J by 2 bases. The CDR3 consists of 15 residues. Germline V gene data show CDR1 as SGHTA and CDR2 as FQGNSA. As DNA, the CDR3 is TGTGCCAGCAGCTTAGTTAAGGGACTACAAGAGACCCAGTACTTC. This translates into CASSLVKGLQETQYF.

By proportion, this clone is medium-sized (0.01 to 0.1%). CDR3 sequence: CAISLTQGGNSNQPQHF. CDR3 in DNA: TGTGCCATCAGCTTAACTCAGGGGGGGAATAGCAATCAGCCCCAGCATTTT. The chain carries TRBV10-3 and TRBJ1-5, with 7 positions matching TRBD1. The CDR3 spans 17 residues. The junction had 11 bases not matched to a gene; V was cut back by 6 bases and J by 0 bases. Germline V gene sequence: CDR1 ENHRY, CDR2 SYGVKD.

For the CDR3, the DNA is TGTGCCAGCAGCGGAGGGATCTATGGCTACACCTTC. It is translated as CASSGGIYGYTF. The V and J genes are TRBV6-6 and TRBJ1-2; D is unresolved. Trimming stripped 6 bases from V and 4 bases from J, with 9 bases between. Germline V gives CDR1 MNHNY, CDR2 SVGAGI (reference sequence). The CDR3 loop spans 12 amino acids.

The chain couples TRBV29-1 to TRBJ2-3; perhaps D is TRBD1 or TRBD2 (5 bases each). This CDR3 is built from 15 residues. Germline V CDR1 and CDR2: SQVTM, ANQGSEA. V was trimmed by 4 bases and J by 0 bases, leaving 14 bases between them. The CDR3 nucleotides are TGCAGCGTTGGGGACGTAGGATCTAGCACAGATACGCAGTATTTT. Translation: CSVGDVGSSTDTQYF.

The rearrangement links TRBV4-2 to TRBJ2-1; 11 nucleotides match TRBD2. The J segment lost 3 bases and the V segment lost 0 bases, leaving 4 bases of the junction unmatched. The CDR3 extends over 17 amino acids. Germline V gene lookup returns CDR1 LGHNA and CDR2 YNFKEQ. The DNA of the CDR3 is TGTGCCAGCAGCCAAGATGGGCTAGCGGGGGGCTACAATGAGCAGTTCTTC. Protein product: CASSQDGLAGGYNEQFF.

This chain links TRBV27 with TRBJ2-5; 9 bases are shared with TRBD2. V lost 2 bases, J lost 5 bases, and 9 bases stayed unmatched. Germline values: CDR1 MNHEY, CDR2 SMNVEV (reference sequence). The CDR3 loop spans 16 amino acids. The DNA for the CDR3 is TGTGCCAGCAGTTTACCCGGGACTAGCTCGGAGGAGACCCAGTACTTC. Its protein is CASSLPGTSSEETQYF.

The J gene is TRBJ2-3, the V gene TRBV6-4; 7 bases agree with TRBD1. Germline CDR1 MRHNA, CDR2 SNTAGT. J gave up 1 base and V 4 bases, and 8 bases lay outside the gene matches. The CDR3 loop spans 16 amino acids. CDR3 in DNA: TGTGCCAGCAGTGCGCGACAGGGAACCGGCACAGATACGCAGTATTTT. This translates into CASSARQGTGTDTQYF.

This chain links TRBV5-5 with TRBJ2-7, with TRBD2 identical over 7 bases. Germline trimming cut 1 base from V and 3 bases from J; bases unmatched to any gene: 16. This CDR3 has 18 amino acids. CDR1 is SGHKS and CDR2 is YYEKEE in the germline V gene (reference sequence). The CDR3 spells CASSLSSPSGTTDYEQYF. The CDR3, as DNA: TGTGCCAGCAGCTTGTCCTCGCCCTCGGGGACTACGGACTACGAGCAGTACTTC.

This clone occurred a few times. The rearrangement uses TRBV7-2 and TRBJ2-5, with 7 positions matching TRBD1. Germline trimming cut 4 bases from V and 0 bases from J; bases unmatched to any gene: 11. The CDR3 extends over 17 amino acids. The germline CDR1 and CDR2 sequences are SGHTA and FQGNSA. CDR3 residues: CASSYPPTGAYQETQYF. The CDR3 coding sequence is TGTGCCAGCAGCTACCCCCCCACAGGGGCCTACCAAGAGACCCAGTACTTC.

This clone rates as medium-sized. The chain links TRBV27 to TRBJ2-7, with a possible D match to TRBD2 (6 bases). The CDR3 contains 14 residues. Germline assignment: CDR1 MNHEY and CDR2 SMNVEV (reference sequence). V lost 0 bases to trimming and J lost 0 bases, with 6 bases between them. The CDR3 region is CASSLSSGSYEQYF. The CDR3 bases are TGTGCCAGCAGTTTATCTAGCGGCTCCTACGAGCAGTACTTC.